This T cell receptor (beta chain) was retrieved from a study of blood T cell repertoires in COVID-19 (dated by TCRdb to about 2020). Background for the entire study: Collaborator samples came from the United States, Italy and Spain and covered acute and convalescent phases of COVID-19. Sample metadata almost always included a de-identified subject ID, COVID-19 status, age in years and sex. Where available, HLA class I and class II types were taken from metadata supplied by the sample provider and were not determined by assay-based typing. A freely available public database, intended as a resource for researchers studying the immune response to SARS-CoV-2, is where the repertoires were released. Samples came from the ongoing ImmuneRACE study (first 160 participants) plus 1,254 subjects from 6 global collaborators. The prospective study material was composed of cDNA or gDNA derived from T cells, B-cell-depleted T cells, or PBMCs. The dataset comprised deeply sampled blood TCRbeta repertoires from subjects exposed to, actively infected with, or recovered from COVID-19. Points the paper makes about the study in general: The amount of clinical and demographic metadata varied by source and participant and was provided uncurated.

One collaborating source in Seattle enrolled patients while the patients were actively infected and followed the patients over time throughout the course of disease. The collaborating institutions used their own protocols to collect whole blood in K2EDTA tubes. For TCRbeta analysis, collaborators shipped samples as frozen whole blood, isolated PBMCs, or DNA extracted from either of those sample types. TCRbeta CDR3 regions were amplified from genomic DNA using the immunoSEQ Assay, a bias-controlled multiplex PCR. On the authors' methods: The number of nucleated cells in each sample was estimated from the amplification of reference gene primers within the assay. Sequence reads were collapsed and filtered to measure the absolute abundance of every unique TCRbeta CDR3 rearrangement. For each sample, productive Simpson clonality was calculated by taking the square root of Simpson's diversity index across productive rearrangements. TCRdb limited this immuneACCESS table to in-frame rearrangements with V and J called. A share of clones is missing; checked studies link under half to unresolved V genes, and the rest is unexplained. V, J and clone size reflect that table, while D and trimming were determined from the DNA. This sample gives around 300,000 clones in total; 80% to 90% of them show up just once. The ten biggest clones cover roughly 6.3% of the sample.

Germline trimming amounts to 6 bases on V and 4 bases on J, with 10 as the count of junction bases outside the gene matches. The germline V gene encodes CDR1 MNHEY and CDR2 SMNVEV (reference sequence). The CDR3 has 16 amino acids, counting the end cysteine and phenylalanine. Just the 48-base CDR3 DNA is kept, in frame starting at base 1. A few counts support this clone. There is no known antigen for this receptor. No per-base quality is available; no much larger clone lies one base away. Sequenced input: peripheral blood. This chain joins TRBV27 to TRBJ2-2; TRBD2 matches 8 bases in the middle. The clonotype originates from a woman aged 45-59 years with COVID-19, enrolled during active disease. The nucleotide sequence is given as TGTGCCAGCAGCCGTACTAGCGGAGTAGTCACCGGGGAGCTGTTTTTT. Translation gives CASSRTSGVVTGELFF.